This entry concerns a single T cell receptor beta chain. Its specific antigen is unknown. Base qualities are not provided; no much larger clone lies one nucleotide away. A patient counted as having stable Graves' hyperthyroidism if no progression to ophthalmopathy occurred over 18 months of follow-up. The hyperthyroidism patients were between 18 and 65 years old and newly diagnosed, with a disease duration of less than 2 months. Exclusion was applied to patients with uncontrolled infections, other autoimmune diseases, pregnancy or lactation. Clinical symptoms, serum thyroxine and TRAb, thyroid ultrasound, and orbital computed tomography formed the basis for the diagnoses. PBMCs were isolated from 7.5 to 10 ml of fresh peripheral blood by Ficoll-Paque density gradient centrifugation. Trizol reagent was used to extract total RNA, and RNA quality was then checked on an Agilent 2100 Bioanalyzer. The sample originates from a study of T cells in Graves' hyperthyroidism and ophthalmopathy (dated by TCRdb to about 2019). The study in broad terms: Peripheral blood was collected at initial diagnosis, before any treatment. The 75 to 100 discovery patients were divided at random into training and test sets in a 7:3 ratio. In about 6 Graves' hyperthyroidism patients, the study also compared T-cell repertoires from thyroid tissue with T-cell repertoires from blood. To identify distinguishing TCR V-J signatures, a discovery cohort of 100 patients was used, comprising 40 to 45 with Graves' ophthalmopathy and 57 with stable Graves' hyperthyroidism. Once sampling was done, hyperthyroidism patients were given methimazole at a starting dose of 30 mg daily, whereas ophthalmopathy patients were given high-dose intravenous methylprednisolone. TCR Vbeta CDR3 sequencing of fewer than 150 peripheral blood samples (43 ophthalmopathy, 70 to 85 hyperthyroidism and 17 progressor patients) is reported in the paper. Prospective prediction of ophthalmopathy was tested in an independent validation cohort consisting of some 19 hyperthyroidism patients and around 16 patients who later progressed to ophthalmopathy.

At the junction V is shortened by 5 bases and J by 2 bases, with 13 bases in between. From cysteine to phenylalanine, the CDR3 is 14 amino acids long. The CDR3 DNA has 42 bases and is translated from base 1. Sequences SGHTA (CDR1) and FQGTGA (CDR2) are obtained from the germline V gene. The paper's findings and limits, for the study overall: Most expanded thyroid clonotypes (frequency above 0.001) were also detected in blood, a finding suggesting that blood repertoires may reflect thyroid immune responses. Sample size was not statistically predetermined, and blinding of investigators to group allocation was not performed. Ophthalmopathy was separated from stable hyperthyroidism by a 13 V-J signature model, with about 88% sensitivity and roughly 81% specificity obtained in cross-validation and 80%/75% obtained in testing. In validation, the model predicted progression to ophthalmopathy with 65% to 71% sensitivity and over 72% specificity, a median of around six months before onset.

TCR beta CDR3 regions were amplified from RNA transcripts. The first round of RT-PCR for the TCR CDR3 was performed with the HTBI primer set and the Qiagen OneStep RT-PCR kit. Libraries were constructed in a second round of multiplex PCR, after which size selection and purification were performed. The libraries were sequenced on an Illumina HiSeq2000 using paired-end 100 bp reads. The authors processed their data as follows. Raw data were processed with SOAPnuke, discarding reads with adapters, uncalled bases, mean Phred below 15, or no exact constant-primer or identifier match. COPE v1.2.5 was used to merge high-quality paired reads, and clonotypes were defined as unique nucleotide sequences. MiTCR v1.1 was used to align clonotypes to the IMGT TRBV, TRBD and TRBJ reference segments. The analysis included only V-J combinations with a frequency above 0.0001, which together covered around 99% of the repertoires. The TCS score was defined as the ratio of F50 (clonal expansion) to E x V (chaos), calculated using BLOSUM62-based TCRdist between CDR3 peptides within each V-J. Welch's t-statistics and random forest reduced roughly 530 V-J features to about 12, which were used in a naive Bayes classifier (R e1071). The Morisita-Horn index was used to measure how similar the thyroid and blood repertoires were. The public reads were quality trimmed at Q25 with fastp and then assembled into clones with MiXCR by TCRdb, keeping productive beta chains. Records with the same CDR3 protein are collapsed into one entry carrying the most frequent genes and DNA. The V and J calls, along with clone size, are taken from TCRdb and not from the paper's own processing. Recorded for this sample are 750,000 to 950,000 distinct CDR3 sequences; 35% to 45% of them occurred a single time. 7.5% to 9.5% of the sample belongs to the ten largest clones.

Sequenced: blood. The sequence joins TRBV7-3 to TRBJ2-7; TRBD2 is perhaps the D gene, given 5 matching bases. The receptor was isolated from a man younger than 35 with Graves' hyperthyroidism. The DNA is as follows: TGTGCCAGCAGCCCGACTGCGGGTGCCTACGAGCAGTACTTC. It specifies CASSPTAGAYEQYF.